This T cell receptor (beta chain) emerged from a study of T cells after yellow fever vaccination (dated by TCRdb to the late 2010s). For the study in its entirety: The SMART-Seq v4 Ultra Low Input RNA kit was used to prepare libraries from fractions with low cell numbers. Two healthy male donors, one aged 18 to 30 and one aged 30 to 40 years, made up the cohort. To follow T-cell clones before and after both primary and booster YFV17D yellow fever vaccination, bulk TCR alpha and beta repertoires underwent longitudinal sequencing. Blood was drawn at multiple timepoints before and after primary and secondary immunization, with bulk PBMC replicates and cell subsets isolated. General conclusions and limits of the study: Compared with the primary T-cell response, the secondary T-cell response was weaker but faster, peaking on day 5 rather than day 15. A small fraction of clonotypes appeared in both the CD4 and CD8 compartments, likely as a result of convergent recombination. Most clones expanded after primary vaccination (around 96% of CD4 and 88% of CD8) were re-detected after the booster, suggesting that broad memory maintenance occurred. Computational filtering was needed because FACS-sorted repertoires could contain abundant contaminating clonotypes from the bulk population. The study included only a couple of donors, which limits how far the findings can be generalized.

Sequencer: Illumina NovaSeq 6000. TCR cDNA was made using 5'RACE template switching, a step that added a universal primer site and unique molecular identifiers. Priming for cDNA synthesis came from both the TCR alpha and TCR beta constant segments. Library amplification involved two PCR steps, and the second step added sample barcodes and sequencing adapters. Sequencing of libraries was done on Illumina HiSeq 2500 (2x100 bp) or NovaSeq (2x150 bp). Under the source paper's analysis protocol: MIGEC was used to demultiplex reads and collapse the reads into UMI consensus sequences, and MiXCR was used for V(D)J alignment. Vaccine-responding clonotypes were identified with edgeR using replicate PBMC samples, with FDR below 0.01 and a log2 fold change above 5 up to day 15 being required. Each bulk clonotype was labeled CD4 or CD8 based on which sequenced repertoire, CD4 or CD8, contained the clonotype at higher abundance. TCRdb reprocessed the public reads (quality trimming at Q25 with fastp, clone calling with MiXCR) and kept in-frame beta chains. CDR3 protein duplicates are merged, each entry listing the most common genes and DNA. These V and J calls are TCRdb output, not the study's own analysis. The sample table lists approximately 130,000 distinct CDR3 sequences, approximately 16% of them with a count of one. The ten largest make up roughly 43% of the sample.

What the treatment or condition label conveys for this sample: live attenuated yellow fever vaccine strain. A standard Ficoll-Paque protocol was used to isolate PBMCs from peripheral blood. Dynabeads CD4 and CD8 positive selection kits were used to isolate the CD4 and CD8 T-cell fractions. TriZol was used to extract RNA from bulk PBMCs, from CD4 and CD8 fractions, and from dextramer-positive and dextramer-negative fractions. This clonotype was observed a handful of times. Its antigen has not been determined. No base quality values were provided; no much bigger clone lies one nucleotide off. CDR1 SGHTA and CDR2 FQGNSA are derived from the germline V gene. Relative to germline, V is 5 bases shorter and J is 11 bases shorter, with 19 bases between their ends. The CDR3 measures 14 amino acids from cysteine to phenylalanine. The kept DNA is CDR3 alone, 42 bases in frame from the first base.

The chain is made from TRBV7-2 and TRBJ2-1; the D region is possibly TRBD1 or TRBD2, each matching across 5 bases. The source is a man aged 18 to 29 who received the YFV17D yellow fever vaccine. The sequenced sample was CD8+ T cells sorted from PBMCs, obtained 5 days after the yellow fever booster vaccination. The bases are TGTGCCAGCAGCCCAGTACCAGCTTGGGGGAAGCAGTTCTTC. Its protein product is CASSPVPAWGKQFF. The CDR3 plus the reference TRBV7-2 and TRBJ2-1 genes for the other parts give the full variable domain: GAGVSQSPSNKVTEKGKDVELRCDPISGHTALYWYRQSLGQGLEFLIYFQGNSAPDKSGLPSDRFSAERTGGSVSTLTIQRTQQEDSAVYLCASSPVPAWGKQFFGPGTRLTVL.